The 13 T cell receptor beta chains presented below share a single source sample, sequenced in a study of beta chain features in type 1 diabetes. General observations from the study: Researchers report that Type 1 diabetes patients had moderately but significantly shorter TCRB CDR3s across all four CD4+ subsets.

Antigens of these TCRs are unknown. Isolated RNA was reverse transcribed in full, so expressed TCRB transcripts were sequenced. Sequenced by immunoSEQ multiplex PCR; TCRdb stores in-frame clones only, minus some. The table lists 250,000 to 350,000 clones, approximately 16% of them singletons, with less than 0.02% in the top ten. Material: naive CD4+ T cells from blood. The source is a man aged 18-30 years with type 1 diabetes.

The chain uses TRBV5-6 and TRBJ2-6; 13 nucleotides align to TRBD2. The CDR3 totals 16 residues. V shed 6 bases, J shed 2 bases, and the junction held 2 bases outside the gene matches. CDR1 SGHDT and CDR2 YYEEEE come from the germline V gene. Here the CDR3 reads CASTLAGGPGANVLTF. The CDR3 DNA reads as TGTGCCAGCACACTAGCGGGGGGGCCTGGGGCCAACGTCCTGACTTTC.

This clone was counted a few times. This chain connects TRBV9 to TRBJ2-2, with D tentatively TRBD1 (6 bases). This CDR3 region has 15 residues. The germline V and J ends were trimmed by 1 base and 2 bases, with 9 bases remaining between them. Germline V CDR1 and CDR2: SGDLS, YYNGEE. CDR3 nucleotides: TGTGCCAGCAGCGTACCCGGGACAAACACCGGGGAGCTGTTTTTT. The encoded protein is CASSVPGTNTGELFF.

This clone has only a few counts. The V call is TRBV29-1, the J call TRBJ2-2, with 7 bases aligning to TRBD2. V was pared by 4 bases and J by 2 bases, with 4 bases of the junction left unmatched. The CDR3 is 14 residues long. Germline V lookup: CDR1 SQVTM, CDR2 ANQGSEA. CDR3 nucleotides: TGCAGCGTTGCGGAGCGGGGTAACACCGGGGAGCTGTTTTTT. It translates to CSVAERGNTGELFF.

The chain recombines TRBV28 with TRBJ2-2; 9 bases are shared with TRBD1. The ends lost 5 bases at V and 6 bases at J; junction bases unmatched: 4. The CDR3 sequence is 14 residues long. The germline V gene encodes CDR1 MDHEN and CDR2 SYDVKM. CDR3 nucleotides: TGTGCCAGCAGTGGGGACAGGGTCGCCGGGGAGCTGTTTTTT. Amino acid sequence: CASSGDRVAGELFF.

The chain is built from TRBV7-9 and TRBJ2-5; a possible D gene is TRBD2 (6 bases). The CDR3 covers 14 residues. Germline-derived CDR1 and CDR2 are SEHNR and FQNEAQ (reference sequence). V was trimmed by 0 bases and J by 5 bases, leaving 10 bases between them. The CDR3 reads CASSLAGGAETQYF. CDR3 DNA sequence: TGTGCCAGCAGCTTAGCGGGCGGGGCCGAGACCCAGTACTTC.

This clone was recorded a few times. CDR3 protein: CASSLRAGETQYF. CDR3 DNA: TGTGCCAGCAGTTTAAGAGCGGGAGAGACCCAGTACTTC. This sequence joins TRBV28 and TRBJ2-5; weak D call: TRBD2 (6 bases). Germline loops: CDR1 MDHEN, CDR2 SYDVKM. V shed 2 bases and J shed 4 bases, with 8 bases lying between them. This CDR3 comprises 13 residues.

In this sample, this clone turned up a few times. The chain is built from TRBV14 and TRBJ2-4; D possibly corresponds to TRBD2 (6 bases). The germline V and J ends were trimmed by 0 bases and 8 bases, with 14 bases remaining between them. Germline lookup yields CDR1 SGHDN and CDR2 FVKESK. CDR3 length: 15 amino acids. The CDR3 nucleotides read TGTGCCAGCAGCCAAGACGGGGAGGTGGAGGACATTCAGTACTTC. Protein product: CASSQDGEVEDIQYF.

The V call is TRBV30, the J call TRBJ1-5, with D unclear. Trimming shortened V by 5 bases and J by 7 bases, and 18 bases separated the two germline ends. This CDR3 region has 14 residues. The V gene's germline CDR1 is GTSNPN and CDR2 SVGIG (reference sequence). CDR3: CAWSTLSGGQPQHF. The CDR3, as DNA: TGTGCCTGGTCTACCCTGTCGGGAGGGCAGCCCCAGCATTTT.

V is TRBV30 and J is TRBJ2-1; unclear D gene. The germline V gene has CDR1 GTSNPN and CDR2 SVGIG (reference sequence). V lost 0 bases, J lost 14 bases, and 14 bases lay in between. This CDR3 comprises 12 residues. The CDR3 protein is CAWSVRGLYEFF. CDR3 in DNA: TGTGCCTGGAGTGTTAGAGGCCTATATGAGTTCTTC. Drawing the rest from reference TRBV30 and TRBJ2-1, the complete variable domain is SQTIHQWPATLVQPVGSPLSLECTVEGTSNPNLYWYRQAAGRGLQLLFYSVGIGQISSEVPQNLSASRPQDRQFILSSKKLLLSDSGFYLCAWSVRGLYEFFGPGTRLTVL.

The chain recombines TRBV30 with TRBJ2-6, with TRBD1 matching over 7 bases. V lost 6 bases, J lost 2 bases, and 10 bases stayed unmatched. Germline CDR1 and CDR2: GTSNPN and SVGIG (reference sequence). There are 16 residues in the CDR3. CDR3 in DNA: TGTGCCTGCATTCGACAGGGATTGACTGGGGCCAACGTCCTGACTTTC. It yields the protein CACIRQGLTGANVLTF.

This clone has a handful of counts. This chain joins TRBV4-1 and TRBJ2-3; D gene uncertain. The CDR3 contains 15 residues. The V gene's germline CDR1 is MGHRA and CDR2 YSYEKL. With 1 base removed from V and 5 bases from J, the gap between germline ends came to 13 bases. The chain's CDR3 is CASSQGPERVDTQYF. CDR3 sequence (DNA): TGCGCCAGCAGCCAAGGACCAGAGCGTGTAGATACGCAGTATTTT.

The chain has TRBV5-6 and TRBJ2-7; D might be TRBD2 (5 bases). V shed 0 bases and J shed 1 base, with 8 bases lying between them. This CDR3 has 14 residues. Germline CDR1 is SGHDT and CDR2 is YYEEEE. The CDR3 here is CASSLAGVSYEQYF. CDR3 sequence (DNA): TGTGCCAGCAGCTTGGCCGGGGTATCCTACGAGCAGTACTTC.

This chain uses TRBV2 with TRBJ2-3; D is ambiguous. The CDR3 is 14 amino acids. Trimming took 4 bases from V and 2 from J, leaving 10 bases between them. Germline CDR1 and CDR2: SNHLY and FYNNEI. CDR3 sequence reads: CASSVYGYTDTQYF. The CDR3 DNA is TGTGCCAGCAGTGTGTACGGTTACACAGATACGCAGTATTTT.